A selection of T cell receptor beta chains follows, all from one sample in a study of CD8+ T cells in alopecia areata. The method was immunoSEQ multiplex PCR; TCRdb's version includes in-frame clones alone and lacks a portion of them. This repertoire shows about 190,000 clones, more than 55% found once; its top ten account for over 0.55%. The material sequenced was CD4+ T cells sorted from blood, taken at week 4, from a patient treated with tofacitinib. These receptors all stem from a human donor with alopecia areata. The CDR3 runs from the conserved cysteine through the conserved F or W. Each record gives: CDR3 DNA, CDR3 protein, V gene, D gene, J gene, clone size. D genes are given only for firm matches. Only some rows state a clone size, as once, few, many or a class for expanded clones.

CDR3nt: TGTGCCAGCAGCCCAGGGGGTCGGGAAGAGACCCAGTACTTC
CDR3aa: CASSPGGREETQYF
v_gene: TRBV7-3
d_gene: TRBD1
j_gene: TRBJ2-5
abundance: -

CDR3nt: TGCAGCGTTGCCGGCGGGAGCTCCGGGGAGCTGTTTTTT
CDR3aa: CSVAGGSSGELFF
v_gene: TRBV29-1
d_gene: TRBD2
j_gene: TRBJ2-2
abundance: -

CDR3nt: TGTGCCAGCAGCTTAGAAGGGACGGGGGGTCATCAGCCCCAGCATTTT
CDR3aa: CASSLEGTGGHQPQHF
v_gene: TRBV7-2
d_gene: -
j_gene: TRBJ1-5
abundance: -

CDR3nt: TGTGCCATCAGTGAGGGGGACAGGGGCACAGATACGCAGTATTTT
CDR3aa: CAISEGDRGTDTQYF
v_gene: TRBV10-3
d_gene: TRBD1
j_gene: TRBJ2-3
abundance: few

CDR3nt: TGTGCCTGGAGTCAGGAGCGGGCTTACGAGCAGTACTTC
CDR3aa: CAWSQERAYEQYF
v_gene: TRBV30
d_gene: -
j_gene: TRBJ2-7
abundance: -

CDR3nt: TGTGCCAGCAGCTTAGGGGTGACAACCCCCAATGAGCAGTTCTTC
CDR3aa: CASSLGVTTPNEQFF
v_gene: TRBV13
d_gene: -
j_gene: TRBJ2-1
abundance: -

CDR3nt: TGCAGCGTCGGGAAAGAGACCCAGTACTTC
CDR3aa: CSVGKETQYF
v_gene: TRBV29-1
d_gene: -
j_gene: TRBJ2-5
abundance: -

CDR3nt: TGCAGCGTTCGCCTAGCGGGAGGGAATGAGCAGTTCTTC
CDR3aa: CSVRLAGGNEQFF
v_gene: TRBV29-1
d_gene: TRBD2
j_gene: TRBJ2-1
abundance: few

CDR3nt: TGCGCCAGCAGCCCCCGACCCGAAGTTATCGAGCAGTACTTC
CDR3aa: CASSPRPEVIEQYF
v_gene: TRBV5-1
d_gene: -
j_gene: TRBJ2-7
abundance: once

CDR3nt: TGCAGCGCTGGGGGCAGGCTTAACTATGGCTACACCTTC
CDR3aa: CSAGGRLNYGYTF
v_gene: TRBV29-1
d_gene: -
j_gene: TRBJ1-2
abundance: -

CDR3nt: TGCGCCAGCAGCCAAGTACCCCTTCCAGGGGGGGATATATTAGCTAACTATGGCTACACCTTC
CDR3aa: CASSQVPLPGGDILANYGYTF
v_gene: TRBV4-1
d_gene: TRBD1
j_gene: TRBJ1-2
abundance: -

CDR3nt: TGCAGCGTCCGGGACAGGGGGTCCTACGAGCAGTACTTC
CDR3aa: CSVRDRGSYEQYF
v_gene: TRBV29-1
d_gene: TRBD1
j_gene: TRBJ2-7
abundance: -

CDR3nt: TGCAGCGTTGAAGCAACGTGGGACAGGGGAGGTGAAAAACTGTTTTTT
CDR3aa: CSVEATWDRGGEKLFF
v_gene: TRBV29-1
d_gene: TRBD1
j_gene: TRBJ1-4
abundance: -

CDR3nt: TGCAGCGTTGAAGATCCAGGGGGGCGGGAGACCCAGTACTTC
CDR3aa: CSVEDPGGRETQYF
v_gene: TRBV29-1
d_gene: -
j_gene: TRBJ2-5
abundance: -

CDR3nt: TGTGCCAGCACCTCGCCCAGCTTTGGGGAAAAACTGTTTTTT
CDR3aa: CASTSPSFGEKLFF
v_gene: TRBV28
d_gene: -
j_gene: TRBJ1-4
abundance: -

CDR3nt: TGTGCCAGCAGTTCAATTCAGCCCCAGCATTTT
CDR3aa: CASSSIQPQHF
v_gene: TRBV6-1
d_gene: -
j_gene: TRBJ1-5
abundance: -

CDR3nt: TGTGCCAGCAGCTTGGCCCCCATCCGGGGAGAGACCCAGTACTTC
CDR3aa: CASSLAPIRGETQYF
v_gene: TRBV5-4
d_gene: -
j_gene: TRBJ2-5
abundance: -

CDR3nt: TGTGCCTGGAGTGTAAGCGCGATTATGTCCTACGAGCAGTACTTC
CDR3aa: CAWSVSAIMSYEQYF
v_gene: TRBV30
d_gene: -
j_gene: TRBJ2-7
abundance: -

CDR3nt: TGCGCCAGCAGCTGGGGGACTAGCGGGGTAACCTACTCCTACAATGAGCAGTTCTTC
CDR3aa: CASSWGTSGVTYSYNEQFF
v_gene: TRBV5-1
d_gene: TRBD2
j_gene: TRBJ2-1
abundance: few

CDR3nt: TGTGCCAGCAGCTTGGGACTAGCGCCGAGCACAGATACGCAGTATTTT
CDR3aa: CASSLGLAPSTDTQYF
v_gene: TRBV11-1
d_gene: TRBD2
j_gene: TRBJ2-3
abundance: few

CDR3nt: TGTGCCAGCAGCTCCTGGCTCGGAGCAGATACGCAGTATTTT
CDR3aa: CASSSWLGADTQYF
v_gene: TRBV2
d_gene: -
j_gene: TRBJ2-3
abundance: few

CDR3nt: TGTGCCTGGAGTCTCGTGGGGGGTGGAGGAGAGACCCAGTACTTC
CDR3aa: CAWSLVGGGGETQYF
v_gene: TRBV30
d_gene: -
j_gene: TRBJ2-5
abundance: few

CDR3nt: TGCGCCAGCAGCTTGGGACTAGCGGGCTCCTACAATGAGCAGTTCTTC
CDR3aa: CASSLGLAGSYNEQFF
v_gene: TRBV5-1
d_gene: TRBD2
j_gene: TRBJ2-1
abundance: few

CDR3nt: TGTGCCAGCAGCTCGGACTCTAAGCTGGGGCAAGAGACCCAGTACTTC
CDR3aa: CASSSDSKLGQETQYF
v_gene: TRBV5-6
d_gene: -
j_gene: TRBJ2-5
abundance: -

CDR3nt: TGTGCCAGCAGCTTTACCCGGCAAGGGACCGGGGAGCTGTTTTTT
CDR3aa: CASSFTRQGTGELFF
v_gene: TRBV7-2
d_gene: -
j_gene: TRBJ2-2
abundance: -

CDR3nt: TGTGCCAGCAGCTTAAGGGTAGCGGAGTACTCCTACAATGAGCAGTTCTTC
CDR3aa: CASSLRVAEYSYNEQFF
v_gene: TRBV7-2
d_gene: -
j_gene: TRBJ2-1
abundance: few

CDR3nt: TGTGCCAGCAGTGCCCGACAGGGTCAGTACTTC
CDR3aa: CASSARQGQYF
v_gene: TRBV2
d_gene: TRBD1
j_gene: TRBJ2-7
abundance: -

CDR3nt: TGTGCCAGCAGCTTAGGTACAGGGCACTATGGCTACACCTTC
CDR3aa: CASSLGTGHYGYTF
v_gene: TRBV11-2
d_gene: -
j_gene: TRBJ1-2
abundance: few

CDR3nt: TGTGCCTGGAGTGTACGACTAGTGGACGAGCAGTACTTC
CDR3aa: CAWSVRLVDEQYF
v_gene: TRBV30
d_gene: -
j_gene: TRBJ2-7
abundance: -

CDR3nt: TGTGCCCGGGACCGATACAATGAGCAGTTCTTC
CDR3aa: CARDRYNEQFF
v_gene: TRBV30
d_gene: -
j_gene: TRBJ2-1
abundance: -

CDR3nt: TGTGCCAGCAGCGGACGCGTCGTGGTTTTGGGCTACACCTTC
CDR3aa: CASSGRVVVLGYTF
v_gene: TRBV7-2
d_gene: -
j_gene: TRBJ1-2
abundance: few

CDR3nt: TGTGCCAGCTGTCAGGTGGGAAACTATGGCTACACCTTC
CDR3aa: CASCQVGNYGYTF
v_gene: TRBV27
d_gene: -
j_gene: TRBJ1-2
abundance: -

CDR3nt: TGTGCCAGCAGCGCGACTAGCGTCCTTGGGGAGCAGTTCTTC
CDR3aa: CASSATSVLGEQFF
v_gene: TRBV11-2
d_gene: TRBD2
j_gene: TRBJ2-1
abundance: -

CDR3nt: TGTGCCAGCAGCCGAAGAGCGGGAGAACATGAGCAGTTCTTC
CDR3aa: CASSRRAGEHEQFF
v_gene: TRBV7-2
d_gene: TRBD2
j_gene: TRBJ2-1
abundance: few

CDR3nt: TGTGCCAGCAGCCAACCCAGCGGGAGCTCCTACGAGCAGTACTTC
CDR3aa: CASSQPSGSSYEQYF
v_gene: TRBV14
d_gene: TRBD2
j_gene: TRBJ2-7
abundance: few

CDR3nt: TGTGCCAGCAGCAACAGTTTCACAGATACGCAGTATTTT
CDR3aa: CASSNSFTDTQYF
v_gene: TRBV6-5
d_gene: -
j_gene: TRBJ2-3
abundance: -

CDR3nt: TGCAGCGTTGTGAGGGGGGGCTCCGGGGAGCTGTTTTTT
CDR3aa: CSVVRGGSGELFF
v_gene: TRBV29-1
d_gene: -
j_gene: TRBJ2-2
abundance: -

CDR3nt: TGCGCCAGCAGCTTGGCTTCTTGGAACACTGAAGCTTTCTTT
CDR3aa: CASSLASWNTEAFF
v_gene: TRBV5-1
d_gene: -
j_gene: TRBJ1-1
abundance: -

CDR3nt: TGCAGCGTACCAAGTCTAGCCAAAAACATTCAGTACTTC
CDR3aa: CSVPSLAKNIQYF
v_gene: TRBV29-1
d_gene: -
j_gene: TRBJ2-4
abundance: -

CDR3nt: TGCAGCGTTGAAAGGTTGGCCTCCGGAGGGCCAGATACGCAGTATTTT
CDR3aa: CSVERLASGGPDTQYF
v_gene: TRBV29-1
d_gene: -
j_gene: TRBJ2-3
abundance: -

CDR3nt: TGCGCCAGCCACCCGGATGGACAGGGGGGTCAGCCCCAGCATTTT
CDR3aa: CASHPDGQGGQPQHF
v_gene: TRBV5-1
d_gene: TRBD1
j_gene: TRBJ1-5
abundance: few

CDR3nt: TGCGCCAGCAGCCCACGGCCCGACTCCTACGAGCAGTACTTC
CDR3aa: CASSPRPDSYEQYF
v_gene: TRBV5-1
d_gene: -
j_gene: TRBJ2-7
abundance: -

CDR3nt: TGTGCCAGCAGCCGAGTCCCGGGACAGGGCCAGAACACTGAAGCTTTCTTT
CDR3aa: CASSRVPGQGQNTEAFF
v_gene: TRBV7-2
d_gene: TRBD1
j_gene: TRBJ1-1
abundance: -

CDR3nt: TGTGCCAGCACCTCGGGACTAAGCAGTGAGCAGTTCTTC
CDR3aa: CASTSGLSSEQFF
v_gene: TRBV28
d_gene: TRBD2
j_gene: TRBJ2-1
abundance: -

CDR3nt: TGTGCCAGCAGCGTAGAGGGGGGGCTTACTGAAGCTTTCTTT
CDR3aa: CASSVEGGLTEAFF
v_gene: TRBV9
d_gene: -
j_gene: TRBJ1-1
abundance: -

CDR3nt: TGTGCCTGGACTCCAGGAATCCTCAATCAGCCCCAGCATTTT
CDR3aa: CAWTPGILNQPQHF
v_gene: TRBV30
d_gene: -
j_gene: TRBJ1-5
abundance: -

CDR3nt: TGTGCCAGCAGCCGACAGGGCCCCGAGCAGTACTTC
CDR3aa: CASSRQGPEQYF
v_gene: TRBV7-9
d_gene: TRBD1
j_gene: TRBJ2-7
abundance: -

CDR3nt: TGTGCCTGGATTGGCGGGAGTTACAATGAGCAGTTCTTC
CDR3aa: CAWIGGSYNEQFF
v_gene: TRBV30
d_gene: TRBD2
j_gene: TRBJ2-1
abundance: -

CDR3nt: TGTGCCTGGACTTGGACAGATACGCAGTATTTT
CDR3aa: CAWTWTDTQYF
v_gene: TRBV30
d_gene: -
j_gene: TRBJ2-3
abundance: -

CDR3nt: TGCGCCAGCAGCCAAGAGCGGGTTAATGAAAAACTGTTTTTT
CDR3aa: CASSQERVNEKLFF
v_gene: TRBV4-3
d_gene: -
j_gene: TRBJ1-4
abundance: -

CDR3nt: TGTGCCAGCAGCGTCGGCCTAGCGGGCGGCCGTATGTTCTTC
CDR3aa: CASSVGLAGGRMFF
v_gene: TRBV9
d_gene: TRBD2
j_gene: TRBJ2-1
abundance: -